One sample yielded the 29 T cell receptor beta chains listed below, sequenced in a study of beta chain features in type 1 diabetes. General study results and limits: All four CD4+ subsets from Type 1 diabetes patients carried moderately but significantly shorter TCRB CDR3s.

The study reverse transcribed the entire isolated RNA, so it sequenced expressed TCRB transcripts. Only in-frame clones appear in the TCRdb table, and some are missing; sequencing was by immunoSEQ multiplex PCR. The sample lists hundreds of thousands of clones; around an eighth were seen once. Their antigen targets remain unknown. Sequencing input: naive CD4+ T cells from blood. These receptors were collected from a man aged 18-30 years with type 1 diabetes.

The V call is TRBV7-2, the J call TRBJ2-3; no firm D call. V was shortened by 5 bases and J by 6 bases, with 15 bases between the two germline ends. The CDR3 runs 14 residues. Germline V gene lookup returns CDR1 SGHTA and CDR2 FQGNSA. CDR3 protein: CASSLGRPRDTQYF. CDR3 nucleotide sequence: TGTGCCAGCAGCCTCGGGCGACCGCGCGATACGCAGTATTTT.

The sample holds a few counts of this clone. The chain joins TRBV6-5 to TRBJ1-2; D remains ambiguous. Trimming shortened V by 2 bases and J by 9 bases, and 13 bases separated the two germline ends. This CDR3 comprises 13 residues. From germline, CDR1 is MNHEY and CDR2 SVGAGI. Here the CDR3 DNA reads TGTGCCAGCAGTTACGGCCCCGAGTCGAGCTACACCTTC. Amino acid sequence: CASSYGPESSYTF.

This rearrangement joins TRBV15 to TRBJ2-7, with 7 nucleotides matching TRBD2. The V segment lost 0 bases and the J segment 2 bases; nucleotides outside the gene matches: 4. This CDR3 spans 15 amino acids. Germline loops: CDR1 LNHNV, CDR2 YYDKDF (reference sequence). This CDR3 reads CATSRDPGGPYEQYF. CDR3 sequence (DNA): TGTGCCACCAGCAGAGATCCGGGAGGCCCCTACGAGCAGTACTTC.

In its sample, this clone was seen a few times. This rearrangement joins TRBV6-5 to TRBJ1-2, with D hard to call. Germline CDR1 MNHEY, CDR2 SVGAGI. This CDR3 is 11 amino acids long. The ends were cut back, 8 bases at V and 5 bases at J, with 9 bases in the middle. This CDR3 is CASGLSYGYTF. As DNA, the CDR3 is TGTGCCAGCGGGCTTTCGTATGGCTACACCTTC.

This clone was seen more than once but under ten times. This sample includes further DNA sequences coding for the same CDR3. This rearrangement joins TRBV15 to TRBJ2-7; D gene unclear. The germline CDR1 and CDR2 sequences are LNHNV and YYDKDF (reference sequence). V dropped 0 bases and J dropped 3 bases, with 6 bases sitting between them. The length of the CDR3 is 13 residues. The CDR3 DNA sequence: TGTGCCACCAGCAGAGATTCAGGCTACGAGCAGTACTTC. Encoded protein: CATSRDSGYEQYF. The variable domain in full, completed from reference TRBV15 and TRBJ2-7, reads DAMVIQNPRYQVTQFGKPVTLSCSQTLNHNVMYWYQQKSSQAPKLLFHYYDKDFNNEADTPDNFQSRRPNTSFCFLDIRSPGLGDTAMYLCATSRDSGYEQYFGPGTRLTVT.

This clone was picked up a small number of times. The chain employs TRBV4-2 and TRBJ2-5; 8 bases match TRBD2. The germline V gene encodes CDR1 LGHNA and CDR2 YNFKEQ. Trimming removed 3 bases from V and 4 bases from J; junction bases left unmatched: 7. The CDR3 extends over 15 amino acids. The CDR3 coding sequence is TGTGCCAGCAGCCAGCGGGAGGCGGGAGTAGAGACCCAGTACTTC. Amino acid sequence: CASSQREAGVETQYF.

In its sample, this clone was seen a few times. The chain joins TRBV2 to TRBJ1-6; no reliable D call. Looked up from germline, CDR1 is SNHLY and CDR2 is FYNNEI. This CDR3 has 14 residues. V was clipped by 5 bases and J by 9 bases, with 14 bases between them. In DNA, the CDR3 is TGTGCCAGCAGTTTTGGAGGTCTCTCTTCACCCCTCCACTTT. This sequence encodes CASSFGGLSSPLHF.

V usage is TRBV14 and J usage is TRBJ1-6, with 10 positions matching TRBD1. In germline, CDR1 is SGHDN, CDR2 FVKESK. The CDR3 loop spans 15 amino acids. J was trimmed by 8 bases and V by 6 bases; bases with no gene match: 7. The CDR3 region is CASRPTGTGDSPLHF. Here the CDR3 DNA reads TGTGCCAGCAGACCAACCGGGACAGGGGATTCACCCCTCCACTTT. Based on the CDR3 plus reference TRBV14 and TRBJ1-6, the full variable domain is EAGVTQFPSHSVIEKGQTVTLRCDPISGHDNLYWYRRVMGKEIKFLLHFVKESKQDESGMPNNRFLAERTGGTYSTLKVQPAELEDSGVYFCASRPTGTGDSPLHFGNGTRLTVT.

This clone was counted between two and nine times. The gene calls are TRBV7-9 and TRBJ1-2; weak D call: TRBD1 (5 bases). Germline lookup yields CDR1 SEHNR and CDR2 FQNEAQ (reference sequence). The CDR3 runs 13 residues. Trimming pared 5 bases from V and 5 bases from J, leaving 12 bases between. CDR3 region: CASSLSEGYGYTF. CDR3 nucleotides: TGTGCCAGCAGCCTGAGCGAGGGGTATGGCTACACCTTC.

The CDR3 spells CASSPDRGRNTIYF. The CDR3 region has the DNA TGTGCCAGCAGTCCGGACAGGGGGAGAAACACCATATATTTT. This rearrangement joins TRBV6-5 to TRBJ1-3, with 10 bases that match TRBD1. This CDR3 region has 14 residues. Germline assignment: CDR1 MNHEY and CDR2 SVGAGI. Germline trimming cut 5 bases from V and 5 bases from J; bases unmatched to any gene: 3.

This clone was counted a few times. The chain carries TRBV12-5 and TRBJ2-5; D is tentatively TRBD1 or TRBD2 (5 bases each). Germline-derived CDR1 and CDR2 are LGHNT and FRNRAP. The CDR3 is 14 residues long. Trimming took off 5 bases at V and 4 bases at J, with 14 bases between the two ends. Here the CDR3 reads CASGPGRGRETQYF. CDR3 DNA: TGTGCTAGTGGTCCCGGACGGGGCAGAGAGACCCAGTACTTC.

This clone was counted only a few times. The CDR3 region has the DNA TGTGCCAGCAGTTCCCAGAGTCGGATGGATGAAAAACTGTTTTTT. Encoded protein: CASSSQSRMDEKLFF. The chain combines TRBV28 with TRBJ1-4; D gene uncertain. The V end was cut by 4 bases, the J end by 6 bases, with 15 bases between. In germline, CDR1 is MDHEN, CDR2 SYDVKM. The CDR3 is made up of 15 amino acids.

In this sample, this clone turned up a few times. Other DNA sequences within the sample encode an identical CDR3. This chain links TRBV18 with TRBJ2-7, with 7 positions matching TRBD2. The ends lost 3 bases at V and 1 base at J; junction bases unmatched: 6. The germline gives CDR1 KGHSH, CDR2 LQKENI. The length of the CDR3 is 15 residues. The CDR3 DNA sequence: TGTGCCAGCTCACCTGGGCTGGGAGGGTCCTACGAGCAGTACTTC. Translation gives CASSPGLGGSYEQYF.

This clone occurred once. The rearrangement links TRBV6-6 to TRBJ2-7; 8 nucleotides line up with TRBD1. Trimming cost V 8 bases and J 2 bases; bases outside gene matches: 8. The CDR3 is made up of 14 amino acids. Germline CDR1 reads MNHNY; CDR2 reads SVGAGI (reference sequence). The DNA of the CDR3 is TGTGCCAGCTGCCTCGGACAGGGAGCCTACGAGCAGTACTTC. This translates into CASCLGQGAYEQYF.

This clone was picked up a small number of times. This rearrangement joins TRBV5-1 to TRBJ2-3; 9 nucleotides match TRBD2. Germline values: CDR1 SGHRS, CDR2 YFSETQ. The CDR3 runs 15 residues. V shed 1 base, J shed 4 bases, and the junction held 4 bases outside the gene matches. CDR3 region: CASSLSGGRADTQYF. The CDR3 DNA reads TGCGCCAGCAGCTTGAGCGGCGGGAGGGCAGATACGCAGTATTTT.

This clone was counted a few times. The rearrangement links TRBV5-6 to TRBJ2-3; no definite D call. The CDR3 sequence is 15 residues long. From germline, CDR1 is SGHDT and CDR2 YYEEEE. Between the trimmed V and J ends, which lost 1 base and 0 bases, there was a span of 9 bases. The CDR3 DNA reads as TGTGCCAGCAGCTTGCAGATTCCTAGCACAGATACGCAGTATTTT. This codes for CASSLQIPSTDTQYF.

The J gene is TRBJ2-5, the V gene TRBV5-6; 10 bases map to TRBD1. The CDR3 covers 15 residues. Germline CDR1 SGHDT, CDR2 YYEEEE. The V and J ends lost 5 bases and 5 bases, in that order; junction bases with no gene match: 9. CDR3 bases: TGTGCCAGCAGTTTTATCCCGGGACAGGGGGAGACCCAGTACTTC. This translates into CASSFIPGQGETQYF.

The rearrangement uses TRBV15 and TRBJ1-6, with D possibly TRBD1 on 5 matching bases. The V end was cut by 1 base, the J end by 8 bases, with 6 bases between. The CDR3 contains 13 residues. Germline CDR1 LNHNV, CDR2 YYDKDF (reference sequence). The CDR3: CATSRGGYSPLHF. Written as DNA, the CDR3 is TGTGCCACCAGCAGAGGGGGCTATTCACCCCTCCACTTT.

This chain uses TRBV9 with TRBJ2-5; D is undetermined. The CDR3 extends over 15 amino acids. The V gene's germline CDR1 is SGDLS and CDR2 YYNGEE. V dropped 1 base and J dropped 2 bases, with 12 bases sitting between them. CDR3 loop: CASSVTPDRQETQYF. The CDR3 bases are TGTGCCAGCAGCGTAACGCCAGACCGACAAGAGACCCAGTACTTC.

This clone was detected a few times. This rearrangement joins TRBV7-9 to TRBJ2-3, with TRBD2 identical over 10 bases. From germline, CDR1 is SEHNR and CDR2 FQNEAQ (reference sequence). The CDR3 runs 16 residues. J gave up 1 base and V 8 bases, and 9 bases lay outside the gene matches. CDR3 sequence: CASLGLAGGRTDTQYF. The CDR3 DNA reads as TGTGCCAGCCTTGGCTTAGCGGGGGGACGCACAGATACGCAGTATTTT.

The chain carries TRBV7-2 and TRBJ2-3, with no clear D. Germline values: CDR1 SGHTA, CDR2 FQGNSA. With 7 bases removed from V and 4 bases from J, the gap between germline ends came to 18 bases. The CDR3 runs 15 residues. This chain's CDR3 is CASKPRPAVADTQYF. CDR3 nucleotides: TGTGCCAGCAAGCCCCGTCCGGCGGTCGCAGATACGCAGTATTTT. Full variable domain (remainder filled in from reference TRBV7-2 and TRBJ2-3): GAGVSQSPSNKVTEKGKDVELRCDPISGHTALYWYRQSLGQGLEFLIYFQGNSAPDKSGLPSDRFSAERTGGSVSTLTIQRTQQEDSAVYLCASKPRPAVADTQYFGPGTRLTVL.

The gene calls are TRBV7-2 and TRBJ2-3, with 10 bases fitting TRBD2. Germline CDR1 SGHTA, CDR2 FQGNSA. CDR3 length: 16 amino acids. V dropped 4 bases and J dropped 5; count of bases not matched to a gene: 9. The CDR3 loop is CASSWTSGNRLDTQYF. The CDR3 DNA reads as TGTGCCAGCAGCTGGACTAGCGGAAACCGGTTAGATACGCAGTATTTT.

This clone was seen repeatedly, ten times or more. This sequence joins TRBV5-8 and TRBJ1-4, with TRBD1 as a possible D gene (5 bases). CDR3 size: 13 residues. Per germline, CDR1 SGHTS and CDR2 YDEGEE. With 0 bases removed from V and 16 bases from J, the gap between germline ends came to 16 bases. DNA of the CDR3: TGTGCCAGCAGCTTGGGAGGCCCTCGGGACTCGTTTTTT. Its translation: CASSLGGPRDSFF.

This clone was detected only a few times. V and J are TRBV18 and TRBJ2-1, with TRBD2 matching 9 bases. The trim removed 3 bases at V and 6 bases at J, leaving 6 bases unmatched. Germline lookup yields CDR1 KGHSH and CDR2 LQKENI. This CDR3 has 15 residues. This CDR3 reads CASSPSGRRGNEQFF. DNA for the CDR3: TGTGCCAGCTCACCTAGCGGGAGACGGGGCAATGAGCAGTTCTTC.

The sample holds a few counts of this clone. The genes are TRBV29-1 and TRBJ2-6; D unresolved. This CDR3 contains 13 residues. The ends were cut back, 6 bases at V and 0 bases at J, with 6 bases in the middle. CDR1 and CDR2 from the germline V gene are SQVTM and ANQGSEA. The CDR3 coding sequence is TGCAGCGTACAAGACTCTGGGGCCAACGTCCTGACTTTC. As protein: CSVQDSGANVLTF.

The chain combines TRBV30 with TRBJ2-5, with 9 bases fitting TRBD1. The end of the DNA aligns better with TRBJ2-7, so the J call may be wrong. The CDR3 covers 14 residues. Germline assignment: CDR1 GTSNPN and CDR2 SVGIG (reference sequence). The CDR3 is CAWRSGQGTYEQYF. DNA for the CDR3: TGTGCCTGGAGAAGCGGACAGGGGACCTACGAGCAGTACTTC.

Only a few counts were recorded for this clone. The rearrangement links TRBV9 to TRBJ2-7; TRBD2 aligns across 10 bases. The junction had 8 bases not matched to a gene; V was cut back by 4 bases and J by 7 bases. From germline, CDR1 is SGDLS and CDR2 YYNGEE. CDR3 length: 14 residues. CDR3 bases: TGTGCCAGCAGCACCTCTAGCGGGAGTTCGGAGCAGTACTTC. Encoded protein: CASSTSSGSSEQYF.

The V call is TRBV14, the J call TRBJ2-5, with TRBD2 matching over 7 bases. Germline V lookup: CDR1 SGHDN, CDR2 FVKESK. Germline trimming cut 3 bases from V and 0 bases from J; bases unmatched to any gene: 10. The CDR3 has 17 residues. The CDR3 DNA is TGTGCCAGCAGCCACCGAATCGGGCGGGGGAACCAAGAGACCCAGTACTTC. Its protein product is CASSHRIGRGNQETQYF.

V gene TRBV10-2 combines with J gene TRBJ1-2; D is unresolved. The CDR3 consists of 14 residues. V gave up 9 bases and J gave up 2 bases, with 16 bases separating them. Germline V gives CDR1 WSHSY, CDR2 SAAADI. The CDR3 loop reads CASQEAGGNYGYTF. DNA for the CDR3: TGCGCCAGTCAGGAGGCGGGAGGAAACTATGGCTACACCTTC.